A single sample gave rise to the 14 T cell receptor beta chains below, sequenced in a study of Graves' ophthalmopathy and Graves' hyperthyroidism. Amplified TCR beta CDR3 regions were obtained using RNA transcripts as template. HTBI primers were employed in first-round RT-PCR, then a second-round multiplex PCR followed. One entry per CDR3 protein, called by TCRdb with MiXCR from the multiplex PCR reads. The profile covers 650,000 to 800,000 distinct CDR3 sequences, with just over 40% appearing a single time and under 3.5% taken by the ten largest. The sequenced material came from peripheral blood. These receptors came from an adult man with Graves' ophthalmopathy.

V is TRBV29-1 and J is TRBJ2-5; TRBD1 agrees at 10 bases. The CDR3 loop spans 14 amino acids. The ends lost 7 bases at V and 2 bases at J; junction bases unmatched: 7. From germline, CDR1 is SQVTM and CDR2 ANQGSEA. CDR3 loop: CSARTGGGQETQYF. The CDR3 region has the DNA TGCAGCGCGCGGACAGGGGGAGGGCAAGAGACCCAGTACTTC.

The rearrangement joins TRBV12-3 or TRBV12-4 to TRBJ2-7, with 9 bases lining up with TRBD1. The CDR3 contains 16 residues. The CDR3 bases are TGTGCTAGTGGTTTGGTATCCGGGACAGGGTTCCACGAGCAGTACTTC. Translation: CASGLVSGTGFHEQYF.

DNA for the CDR3: TGCGCCAGCAGTGACCTATCTTCCTACGAGCAGTACTTC. Protein: CASSDLSSYEQYF. J is TRBJ2-7 and V is TRBV10-2; D is unresolved. There are 13 residues in the CDR3. Trimming left V 3 bases short and J 1 base short, with 7 bases between. Germline values: CDR1 WSHSY, CDR2 SAAADI.

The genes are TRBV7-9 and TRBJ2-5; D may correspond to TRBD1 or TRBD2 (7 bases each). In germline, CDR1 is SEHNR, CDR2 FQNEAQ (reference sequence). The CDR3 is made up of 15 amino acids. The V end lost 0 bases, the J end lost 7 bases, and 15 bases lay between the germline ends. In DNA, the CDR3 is TGTGCCAGCAGCTTAGCGTTGGCAGGGGGGGGGACCCAGTACTTC. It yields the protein CASSLALAGGGTQYF.

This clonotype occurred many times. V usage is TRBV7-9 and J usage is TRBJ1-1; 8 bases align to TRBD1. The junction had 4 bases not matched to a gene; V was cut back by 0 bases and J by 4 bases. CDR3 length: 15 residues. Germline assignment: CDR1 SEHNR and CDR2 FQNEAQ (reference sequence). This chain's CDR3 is CASSLAQGAGTEAFF. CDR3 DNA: TGTGCCAGCAGCTTAGCGCAGGGGGCGGGCACTGAAGCTTTCTTT.

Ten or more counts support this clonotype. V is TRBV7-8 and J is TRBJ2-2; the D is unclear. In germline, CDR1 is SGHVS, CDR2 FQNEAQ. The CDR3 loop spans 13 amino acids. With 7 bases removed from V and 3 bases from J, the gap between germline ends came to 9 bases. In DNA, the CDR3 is TGTGCCAGCAAAGGGATTTACACCGGGGAGCTGTTTTTT. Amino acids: CASKGIYTGELFF.

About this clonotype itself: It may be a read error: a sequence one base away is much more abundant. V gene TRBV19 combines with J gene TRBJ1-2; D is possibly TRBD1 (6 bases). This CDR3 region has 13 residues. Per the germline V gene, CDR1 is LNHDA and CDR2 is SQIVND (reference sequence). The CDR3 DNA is TGTGCCAGTAGCTTGGTGGGGGGGCAAGGCTGCACCTTC. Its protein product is CASSLVGGQGCTF.

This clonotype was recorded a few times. CDR3: CASSPDWGTNEKLFF. For the CDR3, the DNA is TGTGCTAGTTCCCCGGATTGGGGGACTAATGAAAAACTGTTTTTT. The rearrangement uses TRBV12-5 and TRBJ1-4, with D possibly matching TRBD1 (5 bases). Per the germline V gene, CDR1 is LGHNT and CDR2 is FRNRAP. V lost 8 bases and J 2 bases, leaving 15 bases between the germline ends. This CDR3 is built from 15 residues.

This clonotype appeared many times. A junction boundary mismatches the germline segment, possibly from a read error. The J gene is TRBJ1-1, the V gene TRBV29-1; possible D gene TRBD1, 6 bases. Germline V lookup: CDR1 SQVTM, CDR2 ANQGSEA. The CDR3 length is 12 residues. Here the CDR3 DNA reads TGCAGCGTTGAAGAGGAACAGGGCGGTGATATCTTT. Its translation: CSVEEEQGGDIF.

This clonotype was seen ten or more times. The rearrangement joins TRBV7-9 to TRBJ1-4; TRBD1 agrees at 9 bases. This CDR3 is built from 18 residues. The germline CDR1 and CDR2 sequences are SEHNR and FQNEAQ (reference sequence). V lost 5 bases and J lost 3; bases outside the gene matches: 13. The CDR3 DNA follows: TGTGCCAGCAGCATCCGGGACAGGGAAGGATGGGCTAATGAAAAACTGTTTTTT. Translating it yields CASSIRDREGWANEKLFF. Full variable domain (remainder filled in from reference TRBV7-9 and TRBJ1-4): DTGVSQNPRHKITKRGQNVTFRCDPISEHNRLYWYRQTLGQGPEFLTYFQNEAQLEKSRLLSDRFSAERPKGSFSTLEIQRTEQGDSAMYLCASSIRDREGWANEKLFFGSGTQLSVL.

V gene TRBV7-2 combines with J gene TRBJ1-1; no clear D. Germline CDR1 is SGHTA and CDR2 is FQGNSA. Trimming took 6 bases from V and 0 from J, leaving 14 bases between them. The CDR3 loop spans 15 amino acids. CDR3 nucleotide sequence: TGTGCCAGCAGTTCGGGATTCGGAATGAACACTGAAGCTTTCTTT. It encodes CASSSGFGMNTEAFF.

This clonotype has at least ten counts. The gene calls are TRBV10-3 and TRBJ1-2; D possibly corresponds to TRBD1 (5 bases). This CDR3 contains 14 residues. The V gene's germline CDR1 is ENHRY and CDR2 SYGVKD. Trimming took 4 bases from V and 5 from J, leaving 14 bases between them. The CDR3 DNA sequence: TGTGCCATCAGTGCGTCCTCCAGGGAGTATGGCTACACCTTC. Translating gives CAISASSREYGYTF.

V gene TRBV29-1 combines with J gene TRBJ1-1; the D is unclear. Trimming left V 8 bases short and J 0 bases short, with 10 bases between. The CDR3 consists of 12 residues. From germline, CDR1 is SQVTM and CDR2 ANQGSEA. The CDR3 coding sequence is TGCAGCAGTAAACGGGTGAACACTGAAGCTTTCTTT. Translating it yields CSSKRVNTEAFF.

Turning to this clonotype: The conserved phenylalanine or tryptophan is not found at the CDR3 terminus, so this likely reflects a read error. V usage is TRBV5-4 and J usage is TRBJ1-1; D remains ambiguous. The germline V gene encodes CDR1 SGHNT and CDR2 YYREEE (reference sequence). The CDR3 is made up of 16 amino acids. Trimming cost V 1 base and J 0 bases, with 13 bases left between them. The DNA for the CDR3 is TGTGCCAGCAGCTTGTGGCTCGGCGGGATGAACACTGAAGCTTTCTCT. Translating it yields CASSLWLGGMNTEAFS.